This record concerns one T cell receptor beta chain sequence. Antigen specificity is unknown. The sample comes from a study of shared clonotypes between healthy human individuals. Looking at the study overall: Plates per donor: three CD4 naive, three CD4 memory, two CD8 naive, one CD8 memory.

The CDR3 contains 17 residues. Germline V gene sequence: CDR1 SGHAT, CDR2 FQNNGV. V was shortened by 1 base and J by 3 bases, with 18 bases between the two germline ends. TCRdb keeps only in-frame clones here, not all; method: immunoSEQ multiplex PCR. Among some 2 million clones listed, roughly 94% were seen once. Findings of the study overall: The study found lower generation probabilities in non-shared clonotypes than in those shared by all four donors. Generally, naive subsets (rather than memory subsets) showed larger estimated richness.

CD45RO-negative, CCR7-positively selected cells formed the naive CD8 fraction, excluding terminally differentiated effector memory CD45RA+ cells. Donors, healthy HIV-negative adults, lacked recent acute infections or vaccinations. Material for sequencing was naive CD8+ T cells sorted from blood. V usage is TRBV11-2 and J usage is TRBJ1-1; D is perhaps TRBD1 (5 bases). This clonotype originated in a man younger than 35 in good health. CDR3 nucleotides: TGTGCCAGCAGCTTAGGCAGGGTGGATCCGGGGGACACTGAAGCTTTCTTT. It is translated as CASSLGRVDPGDTEAFF.